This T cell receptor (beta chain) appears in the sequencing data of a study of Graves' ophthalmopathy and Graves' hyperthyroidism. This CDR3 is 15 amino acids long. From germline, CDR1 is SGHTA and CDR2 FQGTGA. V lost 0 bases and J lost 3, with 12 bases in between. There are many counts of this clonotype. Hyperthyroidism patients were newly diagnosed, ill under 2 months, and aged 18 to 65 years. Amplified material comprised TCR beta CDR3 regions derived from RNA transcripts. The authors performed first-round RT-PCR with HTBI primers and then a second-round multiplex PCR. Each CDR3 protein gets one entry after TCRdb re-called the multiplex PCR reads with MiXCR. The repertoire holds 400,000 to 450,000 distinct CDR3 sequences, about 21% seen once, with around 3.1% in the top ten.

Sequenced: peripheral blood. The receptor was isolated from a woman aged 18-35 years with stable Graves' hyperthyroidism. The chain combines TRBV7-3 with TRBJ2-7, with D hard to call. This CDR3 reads CASSLTWSNHYEQYF. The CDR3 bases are TGTGCCAGCAGCTTAACGTGGAGTAACCACTACGAGCAGTACTTC.